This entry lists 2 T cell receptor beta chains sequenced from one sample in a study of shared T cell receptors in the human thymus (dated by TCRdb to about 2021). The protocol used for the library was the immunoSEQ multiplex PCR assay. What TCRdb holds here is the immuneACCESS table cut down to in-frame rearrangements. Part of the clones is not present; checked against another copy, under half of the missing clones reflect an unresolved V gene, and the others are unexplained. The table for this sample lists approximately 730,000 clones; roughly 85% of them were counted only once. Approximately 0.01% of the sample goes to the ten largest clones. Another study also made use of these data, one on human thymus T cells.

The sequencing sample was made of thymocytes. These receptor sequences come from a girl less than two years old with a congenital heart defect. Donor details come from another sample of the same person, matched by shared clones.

Written as DNA, the CDR3 is TGTGCCAGCAGCCAAGATTGGGCCCCCGAACCGAATGAGCAGTTCTTC. This gives the protein CASSQDWAPEPNEQFF. The rearrangement links TRBV4-2 to TRBJ2-1; the D is unclear. V lost 0 bases, J lost 7 bases, and 16 bases lay in between. CDR3 length equals 16 residues. Germline V gene data show CDR1 as LGHNA and CDR2 as YNFKEQ.

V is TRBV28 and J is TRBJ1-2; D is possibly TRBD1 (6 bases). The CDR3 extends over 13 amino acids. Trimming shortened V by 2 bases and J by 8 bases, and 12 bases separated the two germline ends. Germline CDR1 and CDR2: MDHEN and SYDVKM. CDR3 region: CASSLPYRVGYTF. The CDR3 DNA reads TGTGCCAGCAGTTTACCTTACAGGGTAGGCTACACCTTC.